The source of this T cell receptor beta chain is a study of control samples from healthy donors and cancer patients. With V trimmed by 1 base and J by 7 bases, 8 bases remained unmatched. CDR1 SGHTA and CDR2 FQGNSA come from the germline V gene. The CDR3 is made up of 17 amino acids. Sequencing was performed with immunoSEQ multiplex PCR; in TCRdb, only in-frame clones are kept and a portion is missing. The sample contains roughly 88,000 clones, 91% of which appear only once. Sequenced: blood. This receptor was taken from a man aged 50 to 59 in good health. The chain links TRBV7-2 to TRBJ2-2; 11 bases line up with TRBD2. The CDR3 nucleotides read TGTGCCAGCAGCTTAGTCCTACTAGCGGGGGTGGGCGGGGAGCTGTTTTTT. This encodes CASSLVLLAGVGGELFF.